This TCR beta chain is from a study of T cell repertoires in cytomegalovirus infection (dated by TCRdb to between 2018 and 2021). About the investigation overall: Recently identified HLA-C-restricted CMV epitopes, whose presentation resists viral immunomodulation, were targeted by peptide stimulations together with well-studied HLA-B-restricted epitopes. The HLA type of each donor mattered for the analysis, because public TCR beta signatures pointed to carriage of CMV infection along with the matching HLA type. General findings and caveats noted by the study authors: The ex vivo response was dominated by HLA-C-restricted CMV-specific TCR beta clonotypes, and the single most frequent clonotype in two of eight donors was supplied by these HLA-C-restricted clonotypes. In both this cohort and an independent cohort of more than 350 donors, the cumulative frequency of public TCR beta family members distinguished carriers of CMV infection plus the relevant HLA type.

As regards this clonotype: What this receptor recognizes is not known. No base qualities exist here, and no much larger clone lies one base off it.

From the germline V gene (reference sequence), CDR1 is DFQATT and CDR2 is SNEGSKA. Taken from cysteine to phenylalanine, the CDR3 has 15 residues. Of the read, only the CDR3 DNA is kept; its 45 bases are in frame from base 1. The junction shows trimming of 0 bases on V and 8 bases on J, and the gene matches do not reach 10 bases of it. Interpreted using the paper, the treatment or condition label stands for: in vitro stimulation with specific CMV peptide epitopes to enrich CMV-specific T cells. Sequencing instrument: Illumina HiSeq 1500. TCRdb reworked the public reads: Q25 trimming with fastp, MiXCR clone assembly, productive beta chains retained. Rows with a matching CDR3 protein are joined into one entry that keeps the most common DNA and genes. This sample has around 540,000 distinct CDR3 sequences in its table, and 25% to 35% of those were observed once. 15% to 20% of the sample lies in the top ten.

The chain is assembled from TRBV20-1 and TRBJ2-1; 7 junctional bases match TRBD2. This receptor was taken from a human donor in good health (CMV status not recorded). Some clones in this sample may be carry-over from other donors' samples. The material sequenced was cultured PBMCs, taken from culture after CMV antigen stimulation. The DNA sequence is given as TGCAGTGCTAGAGATCTAAGCGGGAAAGGGGATGAGCAGTTCTTC. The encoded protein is CSARDLSGKGDEQFF.